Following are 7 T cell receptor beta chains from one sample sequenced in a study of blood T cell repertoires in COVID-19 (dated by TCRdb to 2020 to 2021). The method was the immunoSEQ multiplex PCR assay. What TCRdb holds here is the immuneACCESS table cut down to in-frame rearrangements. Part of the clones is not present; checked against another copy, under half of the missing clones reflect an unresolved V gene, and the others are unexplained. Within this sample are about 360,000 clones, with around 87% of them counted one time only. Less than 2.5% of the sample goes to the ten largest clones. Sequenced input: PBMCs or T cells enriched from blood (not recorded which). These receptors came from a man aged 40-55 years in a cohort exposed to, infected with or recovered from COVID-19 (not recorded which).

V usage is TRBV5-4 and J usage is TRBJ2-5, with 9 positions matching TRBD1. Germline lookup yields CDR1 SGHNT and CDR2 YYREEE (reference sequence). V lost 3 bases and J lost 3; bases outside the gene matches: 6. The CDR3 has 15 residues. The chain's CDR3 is CASSSRGQGKETQYF. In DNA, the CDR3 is TGTGCCAGCAGCTCCCGGGGACAGGGAAAAGAGACCCAGTACTTC.

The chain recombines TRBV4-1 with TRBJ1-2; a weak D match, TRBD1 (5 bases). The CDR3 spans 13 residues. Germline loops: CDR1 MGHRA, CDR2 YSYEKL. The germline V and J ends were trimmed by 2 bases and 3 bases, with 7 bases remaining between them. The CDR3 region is CASSQQGYYGYTF. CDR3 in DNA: TGCGCCAGCAGCCAACAGGGATACTATGGCTACACCTTC.

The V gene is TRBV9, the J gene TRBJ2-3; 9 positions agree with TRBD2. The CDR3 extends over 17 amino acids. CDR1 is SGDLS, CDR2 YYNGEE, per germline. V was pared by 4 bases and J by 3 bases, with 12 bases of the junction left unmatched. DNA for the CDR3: TGTGCCAGCAGCCCACATGTAGGTAGCGGGAGTACAGATACGCAGTATTTT. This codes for CASSPHVGSGSTDTQYF.

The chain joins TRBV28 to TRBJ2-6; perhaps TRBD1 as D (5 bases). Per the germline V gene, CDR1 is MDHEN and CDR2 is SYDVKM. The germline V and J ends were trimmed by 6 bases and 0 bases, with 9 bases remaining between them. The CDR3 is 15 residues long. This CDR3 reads CASRNQGSGANVLTF. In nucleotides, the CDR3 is TGTGCCAGCAGGAACCAGGGCTCTGGGGCCAACGTCCTGACTTTC.

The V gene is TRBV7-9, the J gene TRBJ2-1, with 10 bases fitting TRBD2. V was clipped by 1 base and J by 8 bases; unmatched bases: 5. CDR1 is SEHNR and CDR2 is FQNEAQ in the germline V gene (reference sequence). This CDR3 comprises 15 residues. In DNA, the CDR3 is TGTGCCAGCAGCTTAGTCCTAGCGGGAGTGGATGAGCAGTTCTTC. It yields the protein CASSLVLAGVDEQFF. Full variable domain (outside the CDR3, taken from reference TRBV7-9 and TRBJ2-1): DTGVSQNPRHKITKRGQNVTFRCDPISEHNRLYWYRQTLGQGPEFLTYFQNEAQLEKSRLLSDRFSAERPKGSFSTLEIQRTEQGDSAMYLCASSLVLAGVDEQFFGPGTRLTVL.

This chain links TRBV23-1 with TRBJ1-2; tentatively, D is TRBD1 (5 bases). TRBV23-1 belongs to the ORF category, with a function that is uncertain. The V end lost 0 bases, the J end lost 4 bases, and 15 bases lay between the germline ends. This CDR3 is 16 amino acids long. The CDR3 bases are TGCGCCAGCAGTCAATCAATGGGGGGGGAGGGCTATGGCTACACCTTC. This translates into CASSQSMGGEGYGYTF.

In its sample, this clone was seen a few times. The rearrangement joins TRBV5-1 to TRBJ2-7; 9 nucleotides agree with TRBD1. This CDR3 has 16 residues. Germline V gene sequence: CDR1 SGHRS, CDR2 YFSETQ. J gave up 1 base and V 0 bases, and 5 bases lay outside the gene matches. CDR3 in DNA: TGCGCCAGCAGCTTGGGAGCTGGGACAGGGTCCTACGAGCAGTACTTC. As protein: CASSLGAGTGSYEQYF.